This T cell receptor (beta chain) was sequenced for a study of response to subunit inactivated influenza vaccine. Using its own MiXCR run on the RT-PCR reads, TCRdb lists one record per CDR3 protein. The top ten clones hold around 1.8% of a sample with hundreds of thousands of distinct CDR3 sequences, 25% of them seen once. Concerning this clonotype itself: Its target is unknown.

The study, taken as a whole, reports: The authors offered the suggestion that each seasonal influenza vaccination recruits few new T cells.

Germline V gene data show CDR1 as MNHNS and CDR2 as SASEGT. The CDR3 runs to 14 residues. Trimming removed 2 bases at V and 9 bases at J, with 11 bases between. The TCR sequence derives from a man aged 50-59 years who received an inactivated influenza vaccine. The specimen comprised CD4+ T cells sorted from PBMCs, sampled around 5 days after vaccination. V gene TRBV6-1 combines with J gene TRBJ1-6, with a weak D call TRBD1 (5 bases). The CDR3: CASSESGGGSPLHF. CDR3 bases: TGTGCCAGCAGTGAATCGGGGGGAGGTTCACCCCTCCACTTT.